This T cell receptor (beta chain) derives from a study of human T cells and chemical hapten exposure (dated by TCRdb to the early 2020s). In terms of the full investigation: For sensitization, 2% DPC in acetone was applied to an approximately 2 cm by approximately 2 cm area of upper inner arm skin. The mostly female patient cohort included alopecia areata with under or over 50% scalp involvement, alopecia totalis and alopecia universalis. Approximately 30 alopecia patients provided blood for TCR sequencing at one to four time points (pre-sensitization, 2, 6 and 24 weeks). Patch testing on the upper back used Finn chambers containing 0.01% DPC, with scoring done after 6 days according to International Contact Dermatitis Research Group standards. The libraries were sequenced as a pool, and the TCR yield per sample differed mostly because of small variations in library volumes within the pool. In alopecia patients, the study followed how the peripheral blood TCR repertoire changed in vivo over primary and secondary sensitization to diphenylcyclopropenone (DPC), a hapten. Throughout the study period of roughly 24 weeks, patients also received therapeutic DPC doses to the scalp every week. Blood was sampled from patients pre-sensitization (week 0) and at 2, 6 and about 24 weeks after DPC sensitization. The research as a whole found: Significantly more large CDR3 similarity clusters were formed by expanded TCRs than by pre-sensitization or healthy control sets, consistent with antigen-driven responses. DPC sensitization did not change the number of TCRs with a frequency above 1 in 1000, and there was no evidence of changes in global repertoire structure. Patch test score was positively correlated with the number of PT1 expanded TCRs, with significance at thresholds 8, 16 and 32 but not at 4. Repeated subsampling changed both the strength of the expansion versus patch-test correlation and the threshold at which that correlation became significant. Because every patient had alopecia, a presumed autoimmune disease, the patients' immune response might differ from that of healthy individuals.

After removal of 6 bases from V and 3 bases from J, the junction retains 4 bases not matched to a gene. Via the germline V gene (reference sequence), CDR1 is DFQATT and CDR2 SNEGSKA. The CDR3 contains 12 residues, cysteine and phenylalanine counted. Here the CDR3 DNA is all that survives: 36 bases in frame from base 1. Taken with the paper, the label for time point translates to: patch test 2, 6 weeks after DPC sensitization. Read against the paper, the sample's treatment or condition label means: therapeutic diphenylcyclopropenone sensitization with weekly scalp DPC. At each patch-test visit, blood was drawn before the patch test was applied. To be eligible, patients had to be aged 18 to 70, diagnosed with alopecia and judged suitable for DPC therapy, while pregnant patients were excluded. Total RNA was extracted from unfractionated whole blood collected in Tempus Blood RNA tubes. This clonotype was found a few times. Its antigen remains unidentified. No base qualities exist here, and no much larger clone lies one base off it.

Libraries were made using RACE. For sequencing, a NextSeq 500 was employed. During library preparation, unique molecular identifiers were attached to individual cDNA molecules so that TCRs could be counted in a quantitative, reproducible way. For every blood RNA sample, sequencing covered both the TCR alpha and TCR beta chains. Concerning the study's data processing: Samples had a median of roughly 99,000 TCRs, with a range from roughly 20,000 to 700,000. The Decombinator software suite was used to annotate V, J and CDR3 in the TCR reads. For PS versus PT1 abundance plots, all samples were subsampled to the same number of TCRs (28,000). Expanded TCRs were defined as absent before sensitization and observed at least eight times at the 2-week time point. The public reads were reanalyzed by TCRdb: fastp trimming at Q25, MiXCR alignment, in-frame beta chains only. Entries are consolidated by CDR3 protein sequence, retaining the most common genes and DNA. The V and J calls were not made by the authors but by TCRdb's processing. The sample table lists tens of thousands of distinct CDR3 sequences, 10% of them with a count of one. The ten top clones hold 4.5% to 5% of the sample.

The chain couples TRBV20-1 to TRBJ1-1, with 7 central nucleotides matching TRBD1. This receptor was obtained from a woman aged 45-65 years with alopecia areata. Some clones in this sample may be carry-over from other donors' samples. Specimen: whole blood, collected in connection with sensitization to the hapten diphenylcyclopropenone (DPC). CDR3 reads: CSAPTGDTEAFF. The nucleotide sequence reads as follows: TGCAGTGCACCAACAGGGGACACTGAAGCTTTCTTT.